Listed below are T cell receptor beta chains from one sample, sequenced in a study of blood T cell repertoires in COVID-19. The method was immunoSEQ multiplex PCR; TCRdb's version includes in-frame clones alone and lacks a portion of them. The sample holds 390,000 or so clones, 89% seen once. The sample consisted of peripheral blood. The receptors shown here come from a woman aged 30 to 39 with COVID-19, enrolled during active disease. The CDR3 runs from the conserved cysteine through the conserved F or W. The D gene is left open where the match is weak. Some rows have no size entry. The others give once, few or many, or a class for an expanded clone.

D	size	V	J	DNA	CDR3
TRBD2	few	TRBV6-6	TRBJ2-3	TGTGCCAGCAGTCACCAGGGTATTAACCAGGCGGGGGGGCCCGGAGATACGCAGTATTTT	CASSHQGINQAGGPGDTQYF
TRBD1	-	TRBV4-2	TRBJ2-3	TGTGCCAGCAGCCCTGACAGGGCCGGGCCAGATACGCAGTATTTT	CASSPDRAGPDTQYF
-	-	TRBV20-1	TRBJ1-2	TGCAGTGCTAGTATACAGGGTCCAGGTGGCTACACCTTC	CSASIQGPGGYTF
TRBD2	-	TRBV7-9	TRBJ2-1	TGTGCCAGCAGCGGCCGGGAGGGGATGAACTACAATGAGCAGTTCTTC	CASSGREGMNYNEQFF
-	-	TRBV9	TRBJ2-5	TGTGCCAGCAGCGTAGATCTACAAGAGACCCAGTACTTC	CASSVDLQETQYF
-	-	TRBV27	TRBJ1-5	TGTGCCAGTTCCCCACGGGGCGGGGGCCTTGGAGGTCAGCCCCAGCATTTT	CASSPRGGGLGGQPQHF
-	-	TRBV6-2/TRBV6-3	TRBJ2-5	TGTGCCAGCAGTTCCCGGGAGTTGAAAGAGACCCAGTACTTC	CASSSRELKETQYF
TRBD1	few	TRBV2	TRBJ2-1	TGTGCCAGCACTGACAGGGCTCGGGTTCGCAATGAGCAGTTCTTC	CASTDRARVRNEQFF
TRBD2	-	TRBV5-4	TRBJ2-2	TGTGCCAGCAGCTTGGGACTAGCGGGAGGGACCGGGGAGCTGTTTTTT	CASSLGLAGGTGELFF
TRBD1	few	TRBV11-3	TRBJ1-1	TGTGCCAGCAGCTTTCAGGGGGTAGCTTTCTTT	CASSFQGVAFF
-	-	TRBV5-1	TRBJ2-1	TGCGCCAGCAGCTTGAGGGGGAGAGGGGATGAGCAGTTCTTC	CASSLRGRGDEQFF
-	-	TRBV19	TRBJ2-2	TGTGCCAGTAGTAAGGGAGAAGGCACCGGGGAGCTGTTTTTT	CASSKGEGTGELFF
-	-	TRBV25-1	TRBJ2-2	TGTGCCAGCAGTGACCAGGTGATCACCGGGGAGCTGTTTTTT	CASSDQVITGELFF
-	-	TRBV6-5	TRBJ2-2	TGTGCCAGCAGTTGGGCGGAGGGCGGGGAGCTGTTTTTT	CASSWAEGGELFF
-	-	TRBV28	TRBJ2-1	TGTGCCAGCAGACAGGGATTGAATGAGCAGTTCTTC	CASRQGLNEQFF
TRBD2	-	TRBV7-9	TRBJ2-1	TGTGCCAGCAGCTTAGGGGGGGCTAGCGGGAGCTACAATGAGCAGTTCTTC	CASSLGGASGSYNEQFF
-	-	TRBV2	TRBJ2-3	TGTGCCAGCGGAAAAGGGGGATCCGGCACAGATACGCAGTATTTT	CASGKGGSGTDTQYF
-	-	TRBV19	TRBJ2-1	TGTGCCAGTAGTACCGGGACCTACAATGAGCAGTTCTTC	CASSTGTYNEQFF